This T cell receptor (beta chain) came from a study of T cells in Graves' hyperthyroidism and ophthalmopathy. This clonotype was seen ten or more times. Amplification of TCR beta CDR3 regions was performed using RNA transcripts as template. Initially, a first-round RT-PCR of the TCR CDR3 employed the HTBI primer set. TCRdb analysed the multiplex PCR reads with MiXCR anew, one entry per CDR3 protein. Of about 210,000 distinct CDR3 sequences listed, around 19% were seen once; the top ten hold around 43%. Trimming removed 1 base from V and 4 bases from J; junction bases left unmatched: 4. The CDR3 is 15 amino acids. Germline assignment: CDR1 SGHRS and CDR2 YFSETQ.

This sequence joins TRBV5-1 and TRBJ1-1; TRBD1 aligns across 10 bases. The sample was blood. The origin of this receptor is a man aged 35 to 55 with Graves' hyperthyroidism. CDR3 coding DNA: TGCGCCAGCAGCTTGTTGGGACAGGGGTGCACTGAAGCTTTCTTT. Residues: CASSLLGQGCTEAFF.